This is a list of T cell receptor beta chains from one sample in a study of OX40 agonist ivuxolimab in advanced cancers. Sequencing was performed with immunoSEQ multiplex PCR; in TCRdb, only in-frame clones are kept and a portion is missing. The table has roughly 70,000 clones, about 93% seen once. Here the sequenced sample was CD4+ or CD8+ T cells sorted from blood, taken in a trial of the OX40 agonist ivuxolimab. These receptors were taken from an adult with an advanced solid tumor such as melanoma, head and neck, liver or kidney cancer. Both conserved end residues are part of each CDR3. The D gene is left open where the match is weak. Clone size is given for some rows only: seen once, a few or many times, or a class if the clone is expanded.

D gene	V gene	clone size	J gene	CDR3 protein	CDR3 DNA
.	TRBV29-1	.	TRBJ2-7	CSVVTAASGRSSYEQYF	TGCAGCGTTGTGACAGCCGCATCGGGCCGTAGCTCCTACGAGCAGTACTTC
.	TRBV7-9	.	TRBJ2-5	CASSFFTPLFGGGETQYF	TGTGCCAGCAGCTTTTTTACCCCCCTATTCGGGGGCGGGGAGACCCAGTACTTC
TRBD1	TRBV9	.	TRBJ2-1	CASSLRGQGNEQFF	TGTGCCAGCAGCCTCAGGGGGCAGGGGAATGAGCAGTTCTTC
.	TRBV7-9	.	TRBJ2-5	CASSPPAGETGTQYF	TGTGCCAGCAGCCCCCCAGCGGGCGAGACGGGGACCCAGTACTTC
TRBD2	TRBV25-1	.	TRBJ2-7	CASSPYMAGGEQYF	TGTGCCAGCAGTCCGTACATGGCGGGAGGCGAGCAGTACTTC
TRBD1	TRBV27	.	TRBJ2-1	CASSVTLTGGSEQFF	TGTGCCAGCAGTGTCACCCTAACAGGGGGCAGTGAGCAGTTCTTC
.	TRBV6-5	.	TRBJ2-6	CASAASGANVLTF	TGTGCCAGCGCAGCCTCTGGGGCCAACGTCCTGACTTTC
TRBD1	TRBV27	.	TRBJ1-1	CASSYRGHGTEAFF	TGTGCCAGCAGTTACAGGGGGCATGGCACTGAAGCTTTCTTT
.	TRBV28	.	TRBJ1-1	CASSRHRNTEAFF	TGTGCCAGCAGTCGACACCGGAACACTGAAGCTTTCTTT
TRBD2	TRBV7-8	.	TRBJ2-3	CASSPPLAGGGDTQYF	TGTGCCAGCAGCCCGCCGCTAGCGGGAGGGGGAGATACGCAGTATTTT
.	TRBV11-2	.	TRBJ1-1	CASSFSITGAFF	TGTGCCAGCAGCTTTTCCATTACGGGCGCTTTCTTT
TRBD1	TRBV6-4	.	TRBJ2-6	CARGTGSSGANVLTF	TGTGCCAGGGGGACAGGATCCTCTGGGGCCAACGTCCTGACTTTC
.	TRBV7-8	.	TRBJ2-1	CASSLGERTYLDEQFF	TGTGCCAGCAGCTTAGGTGAGAGGACTTACCTCGATGAGCAGTTCTTC
TRBD1	TRBV7-9	.	TRBJ2-1	CASSLSGTGAHEQFF	TGTGCCAGCAGCCTTAGTGGGACAGGGGCTCATGAGCAGTTCTTC
TRBD2	TRBV5-4	.	TRBJ2-7	CASSTWWGGDEQYF	TGTGCCAGCAGCACTTGGTGGGGAGGGGACGAGCAGTACTTC
TRBD2	TRBV5-6	.	TRBJ2-5	CASSFSSGSQETQYF	TGTGCCAGCAGCTTCTCTAGCGGGAGTCAAGAGACCCAGTACTTC
.	TRBV28	.	TRBJ2-7	CASSYMQGLYEQYF	TGTGCCAGCAGTTACATGCAGGGGCTTTACGAGCAGTACTTC
.	TRBV4-1	.	TRBJ1-1	CASSQGTEAFF	TGCGCCAGCAGCCAAGGAACTGAAGCTTTCTTT
TRBD2	TRBV5-6	once	TRBJ2-5	CASSLAWLAGGGLQETQYF	TGTGCCAGCAGCTTGGCTTGGCTAGCGGGAGGGGGCTTGCAAGAGACCCAGTACTTC
TRBD1	TRBV4-1	.	TRBJ2-2	CASSPQGAGGELFF	TGCGCCAGCAGCCCACAGGGGGCCGGCGGGGAGCTGTTTTTT
TRBD2	TRBV4-1	.	TRBJ2-1	CASSQMTVGGAGGPDEQFF	TGCGCCAGCAGCCAGATGACAGTGGGAGGAGCGGGAGGGCCTGATGAGCAGTTCTTC
TRBD1	TRBV11-2	.	TRBJ2-5	CASSWTGGAGETQYF	TGTGCCAGCAGCTGGACAGGGGGCGCCGGAGAGACCCAGTACTTC
.	TRBV6-6	.	TRBJ2-7	CASSYSITVRDYEQYF	TGTGCCAGCAGTTACTCGATCACAGTTCGGGACTACGAGCAGTACTTC
.	TRBV27	.	TRBJ2-2	CASSLGGASGELFF	TGTGCCAGCAGCCTGGGGGGGGCCTCCGGGGAGCTGTTTTTT
.	TRBV2	.	TRBJ1-1	CASSAQGGAEAFF	TGTGCCAGCAGTGCTCAGGGAGGAGCTGAAGCTTTCTTT
TRBD1	TRBV6-5	.	TRBJ1-2	CASSYGDRASYGYTF	TGTGCCAGCAGTTACGGTGACAGGGCTTCCTATGGCTACACCTTC
.	TRBV7-5	.	TRBJ1-1	CARSRPGTANTEAFF	TGTGCCAGAAGCCGTCCCGGGACAGCGAACACTGAAGCTTTCTTT
.	TRBV6-5	.	TRBJ1-2	CASSYSTFYGYTF	TGTGCCAGCAGTTACTCTACCTTCTATGGCTACACCTTC
TRBD1	TRBV2	.	TRBJ1-4	CASSVDRGNQDEKLFF	TGTGCCAGCAGTGTCGACAGGGGGAATCAGGATGAAAAACTGTTTTTT
.	TRBV19	.	TRBJ1-1	CASRPDSYTEAFF	TGTGCCAGTAGACCCGACAGTTACACTGAAGCTTTCTTT
.	TRBV13	.	TRBJ2-3	CASSGRLGGGDTQYF	TGTGCCAGCAGCGGGCGCCTGGGCGGAGGAGATACGCAGTATTTT
TRBD2	TRBV9	.	TRBJ2-1	CASSVEGLAGVDEQFF	TGTGCCAGCAGCGTAGAGGGACTAGCGGGAGTCGATGAGCAGTTCTTC
TRBD1	TRBV30	.	TRBJ1-6	CAWSVPGQGLIHNSPLHF	TGTGCCTGGAGTGTACCGGGACAGGGGTTAATTCATAACTCACCCCTCCACTTT
TRBD2	TRBV11-1	.	TRBJ2-7	CASSLAAGVTNEQYF	TGTGCCAGCAGCTTAGCGGCGGGAGTCACAAACGAGCAGTACTTC
TRBD1	TRBV5-4	.	TRBJ1-1	CASSLTGAEAFF	TGTGCCAGCAGCCTGACAGGGGCTGAAGCTTTCTTT
.	TRBV7-8	.	TRBJ1-4	CASSLIWGEGEKLFF	TGTGCCAGCAGCTTAATTTGGGGCGAGGGTGAAAAACTGTTTTTT